The T cell receptor beta chain described here comes from a study of blood T cell repertoires in COVID-19. The CDR3 covers 12 residues. Trimming took off 7 bases at V and 7 bases at J, with 13 bases between the two ends. Data came from immunoSEQ multiplex PCR; TCRdb stores just in-frame clones and leaves some out. The data contain roughly 220,000 clones, around four fifths of them singletons. The chain has TRBV12-3 or TRBV12-4 and TRBJ1-1; D possibly corresponds to TRBD1 (5 bases). The specimen sequenced was peripheral blood. The clonotype was recovered from a young man with active or convalescent COVID-19. The CDR3: CASTPGGVEAFF. In nucleotides, the CDR3 is TGTGCCAGCACCCCCGGGGGTGTTGAAGCTTTCTTT.